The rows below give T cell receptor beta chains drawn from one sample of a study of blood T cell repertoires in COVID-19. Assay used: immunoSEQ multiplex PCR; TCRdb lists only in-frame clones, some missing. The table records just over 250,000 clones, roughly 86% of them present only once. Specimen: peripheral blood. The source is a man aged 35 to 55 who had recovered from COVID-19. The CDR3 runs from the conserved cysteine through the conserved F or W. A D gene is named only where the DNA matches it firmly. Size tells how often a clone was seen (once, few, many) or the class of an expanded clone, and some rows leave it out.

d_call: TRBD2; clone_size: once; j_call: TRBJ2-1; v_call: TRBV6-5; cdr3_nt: TGTGCCAGCAGTTACCTAACTAGCGGGAGGTACAATGAGCAGTTCTTC; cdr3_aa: CASSYLTSGRYNEQFF
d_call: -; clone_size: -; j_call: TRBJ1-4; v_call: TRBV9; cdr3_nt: TGTGCCAGCACCAGAACGGGGGACCCTAATGAAAAACTGTTTTTT; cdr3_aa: CASTRTGDPNEKLFF
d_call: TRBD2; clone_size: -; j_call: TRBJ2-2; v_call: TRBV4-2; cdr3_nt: TGTGCCAGCAGCCAGAGACTAGCGGGTGTAAGCCCCGGGGAGCTGTTTTTT; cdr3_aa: CASSQRLAGVSPGELFF
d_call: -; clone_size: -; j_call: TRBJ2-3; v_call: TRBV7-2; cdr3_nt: TGTGCCAGCAGCCCCCCAGTCACAGATACGCAGTATTTT; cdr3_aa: CASSPPVTDTQYF
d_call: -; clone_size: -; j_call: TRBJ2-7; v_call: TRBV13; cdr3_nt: TGTGCCAGCAGAGGGAGCTCCTACGAGCAGTACTTC; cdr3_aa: CASRGSSYEQYF
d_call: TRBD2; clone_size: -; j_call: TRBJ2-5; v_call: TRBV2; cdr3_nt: TGTGCCAGCCACCCAACTAGCGGGAGCCGGGAGACCCAGTACTTC; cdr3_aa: CASHPTSGSRETQYF
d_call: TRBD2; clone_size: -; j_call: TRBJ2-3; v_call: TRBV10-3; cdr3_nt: TGTGCCATCGACGGCTCGGACCCCGCGGGGGGCACAGATACGCAGTATTTT; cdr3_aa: CAIDGSDPAGGTDTQYF
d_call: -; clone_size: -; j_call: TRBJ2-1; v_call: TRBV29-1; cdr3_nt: TGCAGCGTGCAGGGTCGGGTACACCATGAGCAGTTCTTC; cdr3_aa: CSVQGRVHHEQFF
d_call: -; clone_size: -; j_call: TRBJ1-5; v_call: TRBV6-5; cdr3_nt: TGTGCCAGCTCGCGCAGGGATAGGAGCAATCAGCCCCAGCATTTT; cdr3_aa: CASSRRDRSNQPQHF
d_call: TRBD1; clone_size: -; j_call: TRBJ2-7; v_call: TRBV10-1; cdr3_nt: TGCGCCAGCAGTAAAGAAACGGGACAGGGCGTCGAGCAGTACTTC; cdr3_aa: CASSKETGQGVEQYF
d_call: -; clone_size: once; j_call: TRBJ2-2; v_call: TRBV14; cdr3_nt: TGTGCCAGCAGCCAAACAAGTGGACACCGGGAGCTGTTTTTT; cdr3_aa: CASSQTSGHRELFF
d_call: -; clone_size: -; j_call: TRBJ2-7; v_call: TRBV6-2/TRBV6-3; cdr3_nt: TGTGCCAGCAGTGACAGTCTTCTACGGGAGCAGTACTTC; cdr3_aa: CASSDSLLREQYF
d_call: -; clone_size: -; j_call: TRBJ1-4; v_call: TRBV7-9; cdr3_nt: TGTGCCAGCAGCTTCTGGGGGAGGGGTACTAATGAAAAACTGTTTTTT; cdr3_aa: CASSFWGRGTNEKLFF
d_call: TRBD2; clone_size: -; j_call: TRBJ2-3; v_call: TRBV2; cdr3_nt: TGTGCCAGCAGTGAAGGGACTAGTGGCGCAGATACGCAGTATTTT; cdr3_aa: CASSEGTSGADTQYF
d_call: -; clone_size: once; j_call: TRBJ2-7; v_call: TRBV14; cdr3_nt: TGTGCCAGCAGCCAACTCGAGGGGGGGCCACCCTACGAGCAGTACTTC; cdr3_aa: CASSQLEGGPPYEQYF
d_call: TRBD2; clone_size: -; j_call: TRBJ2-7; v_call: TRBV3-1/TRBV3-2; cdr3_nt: TGTGCCAGCAGCCAAGGGACTAGCGGGGTCTACGAGCAGTACTTC; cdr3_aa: CASSQGTSGVYEQYF
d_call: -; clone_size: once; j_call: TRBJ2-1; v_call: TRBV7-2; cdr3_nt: TGTGCCAGCAGCTTATTTGACAACAATGAGCAGTTCTTC; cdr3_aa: CASSLFDNNEQFF
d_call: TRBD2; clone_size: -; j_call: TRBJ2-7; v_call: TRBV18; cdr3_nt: TGTGCCAGCTCACCTCTTCCGTTACTAGCGGGAGTGGCTTACGAGCAGTACTTC; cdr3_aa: CASSPLPLLAGVAYEQYF
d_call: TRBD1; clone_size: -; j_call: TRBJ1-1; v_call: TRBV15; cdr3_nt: TGTGCCACCAGCAGAGAAAGGACAGGGGGATTTTACACTGAAGCTTTCTTT; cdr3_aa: CATSRERTGGFYTEAFF
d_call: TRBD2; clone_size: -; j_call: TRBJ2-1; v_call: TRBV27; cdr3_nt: TGTGCCAGCAGTTTGATTAGCGGGAGACTATACAATGAGCAGTTCTTC; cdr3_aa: CASSLISGRLYNEQFF
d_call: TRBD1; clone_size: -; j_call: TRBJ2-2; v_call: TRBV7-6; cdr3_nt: TGTGCCAGCAGCTTCCAGGGGGCCGCGCGCACCGGGGAGCTGTTTTTT; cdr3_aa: CASSFQGAARTGELFF
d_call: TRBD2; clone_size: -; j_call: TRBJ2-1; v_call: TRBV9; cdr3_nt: TGTGCCAGCAGCGTAAGACTAGCGTCCCATGAGCAGTTCTTC; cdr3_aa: CASSVRLASHEQFF
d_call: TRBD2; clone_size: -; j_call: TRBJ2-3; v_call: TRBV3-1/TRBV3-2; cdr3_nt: TGTGCCACGGGCGCAGCGGGGGGCACCACAGATACGCAGTATTTT; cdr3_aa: CATGAAGGTTDTQYF
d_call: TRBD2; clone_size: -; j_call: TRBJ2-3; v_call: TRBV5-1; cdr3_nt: TGCGCCAGCAGCAATTTAGCGGGGGGGACAGATACGCAGTATTTT; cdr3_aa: CASSNLAGGTDTQYF
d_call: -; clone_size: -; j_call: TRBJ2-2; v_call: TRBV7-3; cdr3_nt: TGTGCCAGCAGCCCTCAGATAGCGACCGGGGAGCTGTTTTTT; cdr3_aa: CASSPQIATGELFF
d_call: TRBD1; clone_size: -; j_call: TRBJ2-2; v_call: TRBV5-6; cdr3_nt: TGTGCCAGCAGCTCCCTCGACAGGGGGCAGGGCGGGGAGCTGTTTTTT; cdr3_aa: CASSSLDRGQGGELFF
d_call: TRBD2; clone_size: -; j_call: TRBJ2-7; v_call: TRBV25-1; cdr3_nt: TGTGCCAGCCGGACTAGCGGGATCTACGAGCAGTACTTC; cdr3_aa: CASRTSGIYEQYF
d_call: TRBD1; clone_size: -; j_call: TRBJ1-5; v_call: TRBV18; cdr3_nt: TGTGCCAGCTCGTCCGGGACAGGGAGTCCCCAGCATTTT; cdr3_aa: CASSSGTGSPQHF
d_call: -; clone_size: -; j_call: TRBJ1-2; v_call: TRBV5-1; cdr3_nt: TGCGCCAGCAGCTTGGGCATGCAGACAACTAACTATGGCTACACCTTC; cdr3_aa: CASSLGMQTTNYGYTF
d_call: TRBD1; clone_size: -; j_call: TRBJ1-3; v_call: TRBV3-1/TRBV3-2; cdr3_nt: TGTGCCAGCAGCCTCAGGGGGCAATCTGGAAACACCATATATTTT; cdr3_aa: CASSLRGQSGNTIYF
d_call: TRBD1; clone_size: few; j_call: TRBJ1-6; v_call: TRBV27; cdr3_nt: TGTGCCAGCAGGACGTTTCGGACAGGGTCATTGTCTCCTCATTCACCCCTCCACTTT; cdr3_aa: CASRTFRTGSLSPHSPLHF
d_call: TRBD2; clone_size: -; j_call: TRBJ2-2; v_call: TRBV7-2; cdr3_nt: TGTGCCAGCAGCCCCCGACTAGCGGGGGGGACCGGGGAGCTGTTTTTT; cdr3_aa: CASSPRLAGGTGELFF
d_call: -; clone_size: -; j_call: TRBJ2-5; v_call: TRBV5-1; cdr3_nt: TGCGCCAGCAGCTTGGAGTTAGCGGAGGCAGAGACCCAGTACTTC; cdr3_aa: CASSLELAEAETQYF
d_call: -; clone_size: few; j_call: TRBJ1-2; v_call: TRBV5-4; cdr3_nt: TGTGCCAGCAGTCCCGGGGGTTCGAACTATGGCTACACCTTC; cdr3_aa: CASSPGGSNYGYTF
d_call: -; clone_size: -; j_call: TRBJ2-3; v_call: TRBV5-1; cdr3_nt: TGCGCCAGCAGCGGGCTAGCGAAGGATACGCAGTATTTT; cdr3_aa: CASSGLAKDTQYF
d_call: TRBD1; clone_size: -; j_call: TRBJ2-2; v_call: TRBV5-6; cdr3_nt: TGTGCCAGCAGCACCCACCACAGGGGGCACACCGGGGAGCTGTTTTTT; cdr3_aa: CASSTHHRGHTGELFF
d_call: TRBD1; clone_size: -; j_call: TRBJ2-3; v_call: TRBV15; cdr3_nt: TGTGCCACCAGCACCCCGGGACAGGGTTCGGATACGCAGTATTTT; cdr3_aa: CATSTPGQGSDTQYF
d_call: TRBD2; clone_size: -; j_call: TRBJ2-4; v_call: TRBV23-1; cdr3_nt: TGCGCCAGCCGCATCCGGACTAGTCGGAACATTCAGTACTTC; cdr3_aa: CASRIRTSRNIQYF
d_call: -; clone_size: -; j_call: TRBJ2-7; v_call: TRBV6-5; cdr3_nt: TGTGCCAGCAGTTATTCCCGGCTGGGGCTTCTTAACGAGCAGTACTTC; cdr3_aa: CASSYSRLGLLNEQYF
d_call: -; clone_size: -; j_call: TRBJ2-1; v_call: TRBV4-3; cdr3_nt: TGCGCCAGCAGCCACTCACAGGATTACAATGAGCAGTTCTTC; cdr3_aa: CASSHSQDYNEQFF
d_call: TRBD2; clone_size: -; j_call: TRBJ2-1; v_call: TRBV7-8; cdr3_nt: TGTGCCAGCAGCTTAGAGGCTAGCGGGAGAACGGGCAATGAGCAGTTCTTC; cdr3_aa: CASSLEASGRTGNEQFF
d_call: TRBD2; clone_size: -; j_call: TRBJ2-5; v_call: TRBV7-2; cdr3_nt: TGTGCCAGCAGCCTTTCTAGCGGGGGGGCTCTTGAGACCCAGTACTTC; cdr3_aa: CASSLSSGGALETQYF
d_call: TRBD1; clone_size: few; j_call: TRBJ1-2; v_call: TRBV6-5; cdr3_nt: TGTGCCAGCGGAGACAGGGAACATGGCTACACCTTC; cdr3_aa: CASGDREHGYTF
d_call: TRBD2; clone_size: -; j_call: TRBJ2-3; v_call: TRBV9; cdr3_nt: TGTGCCAGCAGCGACCGAGCGGGAGGGGGCACAGATACGCAGTATTTT; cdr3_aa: CASSDRAGGGTDTQYF
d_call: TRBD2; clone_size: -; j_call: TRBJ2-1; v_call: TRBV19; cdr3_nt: TGTGCCAGTAGTCGGTTGGGGCTAGCGGGAAGCGATGAGCAGTTCTTC; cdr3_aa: CASSRLGLAGSDEQFF
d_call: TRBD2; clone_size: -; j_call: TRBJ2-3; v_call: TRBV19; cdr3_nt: TGTGCCAGTAGTTGGGCGGGAGTAACAGATACGCAGTATTTT; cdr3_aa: CASSWAGVTDTQYF
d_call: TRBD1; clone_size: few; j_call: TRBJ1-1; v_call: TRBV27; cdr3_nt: TGTGCCAGCAGGCACAGGGGGAACACTGAAGCTTTCTTT; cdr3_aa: CASRHRGNTEAFF
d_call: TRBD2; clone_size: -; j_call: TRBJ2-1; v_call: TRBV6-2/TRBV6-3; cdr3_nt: TGTGCCAGCAGCGACCCCAGCGGGGGGGCCTATGAGCAGTTCTTC; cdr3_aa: CASSDPSGGAYEQFF
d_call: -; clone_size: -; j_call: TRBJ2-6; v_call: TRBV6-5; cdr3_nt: TGTGCCAGCAGTTACTCGGGACTCGCTGGGGCCAACGTCCTGACTTTC; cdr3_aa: CASSYSGLAGANVLTF
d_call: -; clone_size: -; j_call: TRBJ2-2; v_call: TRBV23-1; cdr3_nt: TGCGCCAGCAGTCAAGAACCCGGGACATATAACACCGGGGAGCTGTTTTTT; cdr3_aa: CASSQEPGTYNTGELFF
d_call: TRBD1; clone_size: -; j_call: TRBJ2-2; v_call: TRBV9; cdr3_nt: TGTGCCAGCAGCGTAGTATTGGGACAGGGCCCCGGGGAGCTGTTTTTT; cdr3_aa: CASSVVLGQGPGELFF
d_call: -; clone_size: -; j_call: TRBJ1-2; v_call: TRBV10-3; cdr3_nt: TGTGCCACCGATCCTACAGGGAACTATGGCTACACCTTC; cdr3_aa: CATDPTGNYGYTF
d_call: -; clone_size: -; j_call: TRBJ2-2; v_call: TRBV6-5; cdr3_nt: TGTGCCAGCAGACACGGGACTCAGAACACCGGGGAGCTGTTTTTT; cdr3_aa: CASRHGTQNTGELFF
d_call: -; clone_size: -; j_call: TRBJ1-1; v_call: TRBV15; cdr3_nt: TGTGCCACCAGGGCACAGCCGGCTTTCTTT; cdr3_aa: CATRAQPAFF
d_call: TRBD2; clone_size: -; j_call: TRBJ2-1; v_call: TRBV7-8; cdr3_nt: TGTGCCAGCAGCTCGCTAGGGACTAGCGGGAGGTTTGAGCAGTTCTTC; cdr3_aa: CASSSLGTSGRFEQFF